This is a list of T cell receptor beta chains from one sample in a study of blood T cell repertoires in COVID-19. The assay was immunoSEQ multiplex PCR, and TCRdb's table has in-frame clones only and misses some. The data contain about 270,000 clones, roughly 90% of them singletons. The sequencing sample was made of peripheral blood. Source of these receptors: a woman between 25 and 40 years old with COVID-19, enrolled during active disease. CDR3s leave out the opening cysteine and the closing phenylalanine or tryptophan. Rows give clone size only sometimes, using once, few, many, or a class for an expanded clone.

ASSELMGDLKD | TRBJ2-7 | TRBV2 | .
ASSLHLRGTQETQY | TRBJ2-5 | TRBV19 | .
ASRDPGQGTDTQY | TRBJ2-3 | TRBV6-5 | .
ASSLGVTGGEKLF | TRBJ1-4 | TRBV5-1 | .
ASSLVGGKETQY | TRBJ2-5 | TRBV7-8 | .
ASSRSGGTTQY | TRBJ2-5 | TRBV6-5 | .
ASSLGTEAF | TRBJ1-1 | TRBV5-4 | .
ASSPDGGTQY | TRBJ2-3 | TRBV5-1 | .
ASSGDTQETQY | TRBJ2-5 | TRBV9 | .
ATSSQSGGGLAKNIQY | TRBJ2-4 | TRBV15 | .
ASSYSKGALEQY | TRBJ2-7 | TRBV6-5 | .
ASSFHSGESGELF | TRBJ2-2 | TRBV7-9 | .
ASSRQGQGQPQH | TRBJ1-5 | TRBV6-5 | .
ANTSCRDSGNTIY | TRBJ1-3 | TRBV11-2 | .
ASSPSTNEKLF | TRBJ1-4 | TRBV7-9 | .
ASSPLNTEAF | TRBJ1-1 | TRBV5-4 | .
AWSVEQGQSPLH | TRBJ1-6 | TRBV30 | .
ASSSRSSGLTEAF | TRBJ1-1 | TRBV7-2 | .
ASSKQGKGDTEAF | TRBJ1-1 | TRBV21-1 | .
ASSQRGGPNQPQH | TRBJ1-5 | TRBV3-1/TRBV3-2 | .
ASSSGQGPSSDTQY | TRBJ2-3 | TRBV7-9 | .
ASSQESGPGNTIY | TRBJ1-3 | TRBV4-2 | .
ASSYKAPQRRAPLH | TRBJ1-6 | TRBV6-5 | .
ASSPGTGEAQY | TRBJ2-7 | TRBV18 | .
ASSYGTGPISNQPQH | TRBJ1-5 | TRBV10-2 | .
ASSDRGGIDHGYT | TRBJ1-2 | TRBV6-1 | once
ASSHQGAEQY | TRBJ2-7 | TRBV3-1/TRBV3-2 | .
ATSNNNGLAGVDEQF | TRBJ2-1 | TRBV15 | .
ASSVVKVWEDSPLH | TRBJ1-6 | TRBV9 | .
ASSPEPFDSSSGNTIY | TRBJ1-3 | TRBV5-1 | .
ASSMGQSPDTQY | TRBJ2-3 | TRBV5-6 | .
ASSSFGGLGYT | TRBJ1-2 | TRBV5-4 | once
ASSFSTPGAAGANVLT | TRBJ2-6 | TRBV27 | .
ASSFIRQGNGYT | TRBJ1-2 | TRBV28 | .
ASSLEGAPPEDTQY | TRBJ2-3 | TRBV7-6 | .
ASSLASGEKLF | TRBJ1-4 | TRBV5-4 | .
ASSPRTAPSSYGYT | TRBJ1-2 | TRBV5-6 | .
ASSSYDRGQRGYT | TRBJ1-2 | TRBV11-3 | .
ASSYVGTWDPSYNEQF | TRBJ2-1 | TRBV27 | .
ASSAGLGNYGYT | TRBJ1-2 | TRBV5-1 | once
ASSLVAGGHEQY | TRBJ2-7 | TRBV7-6 | once
ASLPGLNQPQH | TRBJ1-5 | TRBV10-2 | .
ASQRGGFAGELF | TRBJ2-2 | TRBV30 | .
ASSWTSGGPNAGELF | TRBJ2-2 | TRBV7-6 | .
ASSATEGVILYGYT | TRBJ1-2 | TRBV7-7 | .
AIAPTGGNSPLH | TRBJ1-6 | TRBV10-3 | .
ASSLDTSEKLF | TRBJ1-4 | TRBV5-1 | .
ASSQGVWETQY | TRBJ2-5 | TRBV10-2 | few
AISLGDTTDNEQF | TRBJ2-1 | TRBV10-3 | .
ASSEGLASHHTQY | TRBJ2-3 | TRBV2 | .
ASSMFVRDSNGYT | TRBJ1-2 | TRBV19 | .
ASSIGTGGGNQPQH | TRBJ1-5 | TRBV19 | .
ASSFGAGLRASNQPQH | TRBJ1-5 | TRBV28 | .
ASSSIRQGDNNEQF | TRBJ2-1 | TRBV28 | .
ATLSPYSGANVLT | TRBJ2-6 | TRBV28 | .
ATSRRTTGDGYT | TRBJ1-2 | TRBV15 | .
ASKEGEGQETQY | TRBJ2-5 | TRBV2 | once
AWSVGTVGTEAF | TRBJ1-1 | TRBV30 | .